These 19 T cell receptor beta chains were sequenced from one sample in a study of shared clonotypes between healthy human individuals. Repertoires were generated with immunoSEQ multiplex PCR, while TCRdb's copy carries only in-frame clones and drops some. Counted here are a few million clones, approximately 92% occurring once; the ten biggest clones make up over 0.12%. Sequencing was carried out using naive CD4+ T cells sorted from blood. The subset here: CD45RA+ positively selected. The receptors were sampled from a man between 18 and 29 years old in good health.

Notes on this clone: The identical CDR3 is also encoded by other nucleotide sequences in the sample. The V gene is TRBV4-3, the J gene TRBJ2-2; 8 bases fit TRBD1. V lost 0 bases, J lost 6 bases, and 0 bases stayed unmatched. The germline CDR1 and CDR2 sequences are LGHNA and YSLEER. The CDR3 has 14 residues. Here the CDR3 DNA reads TGCGCCAGCAGCCAAGAACAGGGGGCCGGGGAGCTGTTTTTT. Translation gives CASSQEQGAGELFF.

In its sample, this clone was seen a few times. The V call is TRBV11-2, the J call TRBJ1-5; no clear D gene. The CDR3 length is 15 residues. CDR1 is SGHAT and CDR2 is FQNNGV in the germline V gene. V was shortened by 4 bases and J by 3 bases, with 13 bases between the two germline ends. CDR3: CASSSSGRFNQPQHF. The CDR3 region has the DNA TGTGCCAGCAGCTCTAGCGGACGGTTCAATCAGCCCCAGCATTTT.

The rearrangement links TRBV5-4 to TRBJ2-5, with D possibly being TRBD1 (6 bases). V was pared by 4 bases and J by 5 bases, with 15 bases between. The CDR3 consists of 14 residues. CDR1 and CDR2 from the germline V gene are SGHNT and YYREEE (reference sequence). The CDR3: CASSETGSGETQYF. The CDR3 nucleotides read TGTGCCAGCAGCGAAACAGGGTCTGGGGAGACCCAGTACTTC.

CDR3 residues: CASTPGRRGEKLFF. The CDR3 bases are TGCGCCAGTACACCGGGCCGCCGGGGGGAAAAACTGTTTTTT. The V and J genes are TRBV10-2 and TRBJ1-4, with D possibly matching TRBD1 (5 bases). This CDR3 contains 14 residues. The germline CDR1 and CDR2 sequences are WSHSY and SAAADI. Trimming removed 9 bases from V and 8 bases from J, with 19 bases in between.

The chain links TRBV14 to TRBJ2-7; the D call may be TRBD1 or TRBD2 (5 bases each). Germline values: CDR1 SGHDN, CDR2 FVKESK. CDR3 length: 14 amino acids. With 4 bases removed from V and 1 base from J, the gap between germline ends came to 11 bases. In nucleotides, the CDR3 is TGTGCCAGCAGCCCGACCAGGGAGTCCTACGAGCAGTACTTC. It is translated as CASSPTRESYEQYF.

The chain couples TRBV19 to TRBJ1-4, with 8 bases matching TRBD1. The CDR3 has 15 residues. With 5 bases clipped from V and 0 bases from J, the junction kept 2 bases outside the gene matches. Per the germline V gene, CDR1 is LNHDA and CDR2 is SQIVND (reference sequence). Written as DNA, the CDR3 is TGTGCCAGTAGTGGACAGGGTGCAACTAATGAAAAACTGTTTTTT. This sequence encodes CASSGQGATNEKLFF.

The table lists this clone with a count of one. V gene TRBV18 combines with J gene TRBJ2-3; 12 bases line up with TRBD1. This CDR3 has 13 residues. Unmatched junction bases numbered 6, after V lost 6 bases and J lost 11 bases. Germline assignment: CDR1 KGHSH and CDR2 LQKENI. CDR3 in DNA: TGTGCCAGCTCGCGGGACAGGGGGCTTGAGCAGTATTTT. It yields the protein CASSRDRGLEQYF.

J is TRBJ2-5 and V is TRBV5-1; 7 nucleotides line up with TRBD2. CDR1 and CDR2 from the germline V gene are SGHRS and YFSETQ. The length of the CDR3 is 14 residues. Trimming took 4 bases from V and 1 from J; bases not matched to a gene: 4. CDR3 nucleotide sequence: TGCGCCAGCAGCGCTCTAGCGGTCCAAGAGACCCAGTACTTC. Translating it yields CASSALAVQETQYF. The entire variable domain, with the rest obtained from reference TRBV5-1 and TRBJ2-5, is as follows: KAGVTQTPRYLIKTRGQQVTLSCSPISGHRSVSWYQQTPGQGLQFLFEYFSETQRNKGNFPGRFSGRQFSNSRSEMNVSTLELGDSALYLCASSALAVQETQYFGPGTRLLVL.

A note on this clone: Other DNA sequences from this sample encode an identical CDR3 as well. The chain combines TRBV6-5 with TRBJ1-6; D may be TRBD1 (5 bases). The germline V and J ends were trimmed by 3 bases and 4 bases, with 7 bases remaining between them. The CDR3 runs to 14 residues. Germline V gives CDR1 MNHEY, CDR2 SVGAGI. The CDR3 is CASSYQGYNSPLHF. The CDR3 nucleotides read TGTGCCAGCAGTTATCAGGGATATAATTCACCCCTCCACTTT.

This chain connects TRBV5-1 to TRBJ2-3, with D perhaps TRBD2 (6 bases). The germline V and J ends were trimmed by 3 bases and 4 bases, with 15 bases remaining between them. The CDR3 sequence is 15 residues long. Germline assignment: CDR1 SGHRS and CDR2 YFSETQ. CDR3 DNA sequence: TGCGCCAGCAGCTACACCCCGGGGGTAGCAGATACGCAGTATTTT. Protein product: CASSYTPGVADTQYF.

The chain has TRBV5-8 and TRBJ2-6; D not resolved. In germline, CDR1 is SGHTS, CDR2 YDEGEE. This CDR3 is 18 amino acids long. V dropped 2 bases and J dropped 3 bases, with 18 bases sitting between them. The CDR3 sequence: CASSFISSNGVGANVLTF. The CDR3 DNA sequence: TGTGCCAGCAGCTTCATTTCGAGCAATGGGGTTGGGGCCAACGTCCTGACTTTC. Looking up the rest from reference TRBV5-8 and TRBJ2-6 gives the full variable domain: EAGVTQSPTHLIKTRGQQATLRCSPISGHTSVYWYQQALGLGLQFLLWYDEGEERNRGNFPPRFSGRQFPNYSSELNVNALELEDSALYLCASSFISSNGVGANVLTFGAGSRLTVL.

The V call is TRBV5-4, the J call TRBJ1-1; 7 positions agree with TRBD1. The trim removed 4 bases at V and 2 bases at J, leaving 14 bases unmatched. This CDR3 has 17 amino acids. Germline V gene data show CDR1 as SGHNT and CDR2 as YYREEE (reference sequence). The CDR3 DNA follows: TGTGCCAGCAGCACCCCGGGGACAGCCCTAATAAACACTGAAGCTTTCTTT. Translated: CASSTPGTALINTEAFF.

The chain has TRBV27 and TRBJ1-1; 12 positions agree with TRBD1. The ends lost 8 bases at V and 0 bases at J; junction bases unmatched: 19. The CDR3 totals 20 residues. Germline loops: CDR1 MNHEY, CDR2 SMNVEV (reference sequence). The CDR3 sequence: CASELPGQGARGHMNTEAFF. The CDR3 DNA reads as TGTGCCAGCGAATTACCGGGACAGGGGGCGCGTGGTCACATGAACACTGAAGCTTTCTTT.

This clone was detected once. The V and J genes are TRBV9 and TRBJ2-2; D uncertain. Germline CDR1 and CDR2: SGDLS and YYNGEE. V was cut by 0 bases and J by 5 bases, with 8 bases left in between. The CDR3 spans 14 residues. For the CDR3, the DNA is TGTGCCAGCAGCGTAGGGTTTAGTACCGGGGAGCTGTTTTTT. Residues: CASSVGFSTGELFF.

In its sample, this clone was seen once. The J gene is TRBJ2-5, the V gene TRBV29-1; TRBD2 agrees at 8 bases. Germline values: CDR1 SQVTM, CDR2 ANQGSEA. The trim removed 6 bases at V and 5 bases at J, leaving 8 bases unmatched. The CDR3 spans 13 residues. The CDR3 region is CSVSPPGGETQYF. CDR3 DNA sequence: TGCAGCGTCAGCCCTCCGGGGGGGGAGACCCAGTACTTC.

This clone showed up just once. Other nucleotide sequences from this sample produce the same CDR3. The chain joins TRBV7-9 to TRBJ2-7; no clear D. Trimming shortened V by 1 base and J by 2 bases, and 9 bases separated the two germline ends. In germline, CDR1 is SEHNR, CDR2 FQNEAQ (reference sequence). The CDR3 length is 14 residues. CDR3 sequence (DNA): TGTGCCAGCAGCTTAGGTCGGCAAACCTACGAGCAGTACTTC. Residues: CASSLGRQTYEQYF. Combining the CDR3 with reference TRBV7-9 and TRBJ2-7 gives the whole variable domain DTGVSQNPRHKITKRGQNVTFRCDPISEHNRLYWYRQTLGQGPEFLTYFQNEAQLEKSRLLSDRFSAERPKGSFSTLEIQRTEQGDSAMYLCASSLGRQTYEQYFGPGTRLTVT.

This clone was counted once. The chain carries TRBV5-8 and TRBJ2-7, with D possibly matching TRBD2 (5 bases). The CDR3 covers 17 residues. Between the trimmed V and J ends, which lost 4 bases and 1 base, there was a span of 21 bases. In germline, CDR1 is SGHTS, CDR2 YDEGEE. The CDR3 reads CASSPMRVYSRSYEQYF. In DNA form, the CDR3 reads TGTGCCAGCAGCCCAATGCGGGTGTACTCTAGATCCTACGAGCAGTACTTC.

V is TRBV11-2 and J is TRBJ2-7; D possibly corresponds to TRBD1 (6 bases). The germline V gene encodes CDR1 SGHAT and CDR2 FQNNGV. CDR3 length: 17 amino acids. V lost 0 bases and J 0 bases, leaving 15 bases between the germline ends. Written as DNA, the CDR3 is TGTGCCAGCAGCTTAGATCTAAGGACAGCCGGCTCCTACGAGCAGTACTTC. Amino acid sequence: CASSLDLRTAGSYEQYF.

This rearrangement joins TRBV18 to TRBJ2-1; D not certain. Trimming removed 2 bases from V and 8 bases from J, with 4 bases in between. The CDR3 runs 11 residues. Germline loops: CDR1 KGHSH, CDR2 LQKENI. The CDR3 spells CASSPNDEQFF. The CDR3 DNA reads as TGTGCCAGCTCACCAAACGATGAGCAGTTCTTC.